This is a list of T cell receptor beta chains from one sample in a study of blood T cells in healthy people across ages. TCRdb recomputed calls from the 5' RACE reads with MiXCR, one row per CDR3 protein. The repertoire holds about 720,000 distinct CDR3 sequences, with 25% as singletons. Separately, the same data were catalogued under a study of T cells of mothers and their children.

The sequencing sample was made of blood. The receptor set was obtained from a boy aged 5-17 years in good health. CDR3s include the opening cysteine and the closing phenylalanine or tryptophan.

V: TRBV7-9
J: TRBJ1-5
CDR3: CASSASDYQPQHF

V: TRBV10-3
J: TRBJ2-5
CDR3: CAISEDPNRAETQYF

V: TRBV12-3/TRBV12-4
J: TRBJ2-4
CDR3: CAGSPGNIQYF

V: TRBV15
J: TRBJ1-4
CDR3: CATSTDRVRREKLFF

V: TRBV11-2
J: NA
CDR3: CASSRLTSGGTHSEQFF

V: TRBV14
J: TRBJ2-7
CDR3: CASSQDLNEFFEQYF

V: TRBV27
J: TRBJ2-7
CDR3: CASSSRGFPYEQYF

V: TRBV4-3
J: TRBJ2-7
CDR3: CASSQDWALPEQYF

V: TRBV2
J: TRBJ1-2
CDR3: CASRTIQTSYTF

V: TRBV28
J: TRBJ2-3
CDR3: CASSLWSTPTDTQYF

V: TRBV2
J: TRBJ2-4
CDR3: CASSERHVYSENIQYF

V: TRBV20-1
J: TRBJ1-6
CDR3: CSASGSFNSPLHF

V: TRBV12-3/TRBV12-4
J: TRBJ2-1
CDR3: CASSPLIGPNNEQFF

V: TRBV29-1
J: TRBJ2-1
CDR3: CSVARDDYLNNEQFF

V: TRBV9
J: TRBJ2-5
CDR3: CASSAGGAKLETQYF

V: TRBV7-2
J: TRBJ1-3
CDR3: CASSLGGTSGNTIYF

V: TRBV7-2
J: TRBJ1-2
CDR3: CASSLRRSTANYGYTF

V: TRBV15
J: TRBJ1-3
CDR3: CATSRGGPGNTIYF

V: TRBV27
J: TRBJ2-7
CDR3: CASSPIPPGLAGELRNEQYF

V: TRBV5-1
J: TRBJ2-5
CDR3: CASSLGEEGTQYF

V: TRBV4-2
J: TRBJ2-3
CDR3: CASSQPSVADTQYF

V: TRBV27
J: TRBJ2-5
CDR3: CASSLGGQYETQYF

V: TRBV7-9
J: TRBJ2-5
CDR3: CASSRRDRGDETQYF

V: TRBV28
J: TRBJ2-1
CDR3: CASRHQGNEQFF

V: TRBV9
J: TRBJ2-7
CDR3: CASSVEPTAGREQYF

V: TRBV14
J: TRBJ2-1
CDR3: CASRPSGGYNEQFF

V: TRBV29-1
J: TRBJ2-1
CDR3: CSGVRDYEQFF

V: TRBV15
J: TRBJ1-5
CDR3: CATSRAGGRQPQHF

V: TRBV11-2
J: TRBJ2-1
CDR3: CASRSLGLASYNEQFF

V: TRBV6-6
J: TRBJ2-7
CDR3: CASSFYSGSNHEQYF

V: TRBV7-9
J: TRBJ2-7
CDR3: CASSLVGAGDSYEQYF

V: TRBV7-9
J: TRBJ2-5
CDR3: CASSQVGGGESETQYF

V: TRBV7-2
J: TRBJ2-1
CDR3: CASSFSLLSARGNEQFF

V: TRBV27
J: NA
CDR3: CASRSGVEQYF

V: TRBV10-3
J: TRBJ2-5
CDR3: CAISESADSQETQYF

V: TRBV20-1
J: TRBJ1-5
CDR3: CSARGPEGNNQPQHF

V: TRBV20-1
J: TRBJ1-4
CDR3: CSARQATNEKLFF

V: TRBV28
J: NA
CDR3: CASTTGGVYEQYF

V: TRBV12-3/TRBV12-4
J: TRBJ2-3
CDR3: CASSQGTVRADMQYF

V: TRBV21-1
J: TRBJ1-4
CDR3: CASSPRTGGMMKLFF

V: TRBV10-3
J: TRBJ2-5
CDR3: CAISDTGGETQYF

V: TRBV12-3/TRBV12-4
J: TRBJ2-1
CDR3: CASSSGLSGDNYNEQFF

V: TRBV27
J: TRBJ2-3
CDR3: CASSLKGRGPVIGTQYF

V: TRBV20-1
J: TRBJ1-4
CDR3: CSARDLYRPLATNEKLFF

V: TRBV2
J: TRBJ2-3
CDR3: CASSVQQGAPDTQYF

V: TRBV4-3
J: TRBJ1-4
CDR3: CASSHQSNEKLFF

V: TRBV4-1
J: TRBJ2-1
CDR3: CASSQGLAAQYNEQFF

V: TRBV5-5
J: TRBJ2-3
CDR3: CASSARTSGDTQYF

V: TRBV28
J: TRBJ1-5
CDR3: CASSIARGSDFNQPQHF

V: TRBV18
J: TRBJ1-1
CDR3: CASSPLGLDSYTEAFF

V: TRBV28
J: TRBJ2-1
CDR3: CASLPRLYNEQFF